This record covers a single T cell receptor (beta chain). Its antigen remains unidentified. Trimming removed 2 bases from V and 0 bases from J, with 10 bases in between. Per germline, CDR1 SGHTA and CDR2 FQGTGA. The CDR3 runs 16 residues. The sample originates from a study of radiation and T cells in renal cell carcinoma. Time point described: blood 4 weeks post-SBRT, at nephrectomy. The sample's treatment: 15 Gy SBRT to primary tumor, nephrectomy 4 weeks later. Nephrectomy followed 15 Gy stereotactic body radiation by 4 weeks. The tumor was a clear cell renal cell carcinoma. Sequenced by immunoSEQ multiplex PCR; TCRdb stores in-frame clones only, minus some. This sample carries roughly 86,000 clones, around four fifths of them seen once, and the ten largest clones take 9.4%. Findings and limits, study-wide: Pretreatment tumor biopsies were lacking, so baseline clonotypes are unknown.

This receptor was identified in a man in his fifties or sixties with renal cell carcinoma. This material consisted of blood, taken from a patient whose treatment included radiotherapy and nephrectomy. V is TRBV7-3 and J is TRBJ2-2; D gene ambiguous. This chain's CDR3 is CASSLHAVANTGELFF. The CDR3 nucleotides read TGTGCCAGCAGCTTACACGCGGTCGCGAACACCGGGGAGCTGTTTTTT.